This T cell receptor beta chain was captured by sequencing in a study of T cell repertoires in cytomegalovirus infection. Overall study: Both CMV infection and a matching HLA type were indicated by public TCR beta signatures.

In this sample, this clonotype turned up many times. Each CDR3 protein is one row after TCRdb ran MiXCR on the reads. The sample contains fewer than 85,000 distinct CDR3 sequences, more than 3% of which appear only once. This TCR derives from a human donor in good health (CMV status not recorded). Some clones in this sample may be carry-over from other donors' samples. Sequenced: PBMCs.

The CDR3 is CASKHRDSYNEQFF. The CDR3 DNA sequence: TGTGCCAGCAAACACCGGGACAGCTACAATGAGCAGTTCTTC. The chain joins TRBV11-3 to TRBJ2-1; 7 nucleotides align to TRBD1. The CDR3 runs 14 residues. Germline V lookup: CDR1 SGHNT, CDR2 YENEEA. V was clipped by 7 bases and J by 3 bases; unmatched bases: 6.